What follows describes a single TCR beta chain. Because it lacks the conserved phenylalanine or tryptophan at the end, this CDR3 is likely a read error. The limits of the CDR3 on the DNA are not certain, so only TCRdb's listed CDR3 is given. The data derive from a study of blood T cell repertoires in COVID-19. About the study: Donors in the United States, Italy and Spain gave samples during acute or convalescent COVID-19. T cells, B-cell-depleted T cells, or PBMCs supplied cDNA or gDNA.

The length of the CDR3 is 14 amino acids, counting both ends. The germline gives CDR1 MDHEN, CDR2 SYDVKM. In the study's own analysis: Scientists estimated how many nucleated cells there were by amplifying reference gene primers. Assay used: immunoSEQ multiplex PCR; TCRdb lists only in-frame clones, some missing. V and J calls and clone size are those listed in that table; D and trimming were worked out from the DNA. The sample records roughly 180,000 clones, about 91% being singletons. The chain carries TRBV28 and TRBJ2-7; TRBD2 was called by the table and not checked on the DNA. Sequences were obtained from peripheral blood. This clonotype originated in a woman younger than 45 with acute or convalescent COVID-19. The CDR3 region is CASSSLPGLAGVGL.